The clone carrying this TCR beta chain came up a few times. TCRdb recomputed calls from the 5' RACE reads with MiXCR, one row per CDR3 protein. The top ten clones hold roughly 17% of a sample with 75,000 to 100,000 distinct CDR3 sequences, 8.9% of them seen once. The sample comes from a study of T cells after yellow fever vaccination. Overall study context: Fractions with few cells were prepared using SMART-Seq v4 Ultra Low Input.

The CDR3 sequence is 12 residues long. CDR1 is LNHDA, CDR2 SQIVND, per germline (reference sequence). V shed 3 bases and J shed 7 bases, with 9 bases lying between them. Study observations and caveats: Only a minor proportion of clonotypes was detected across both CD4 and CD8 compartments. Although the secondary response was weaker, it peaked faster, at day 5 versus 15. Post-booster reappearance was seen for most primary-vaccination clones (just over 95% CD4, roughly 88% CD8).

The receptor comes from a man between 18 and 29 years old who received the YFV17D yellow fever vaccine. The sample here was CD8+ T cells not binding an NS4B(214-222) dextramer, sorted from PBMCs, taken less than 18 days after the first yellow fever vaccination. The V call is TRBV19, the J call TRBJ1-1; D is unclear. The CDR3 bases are TGTGCCAGTAGTATTGGCAGAAATGAAGCTTTCTTT. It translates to CASSIGRNEAFF.